These 29 T cell receptor beta chains originate from one sample sequenced in a study of high-grade serous ovarian cancer treatment subgroups. The tumor samples were collected prior to definitive surgery or chemotherapy. TCRdb's copy holds only in-frame clones and misses some; the assay was immunoSEQ multiplex PCR. This table holds 4,800 or so clones, approximately 70% found once. Material for sequencing was tumor tissue. These receptors were obtained from a human donor with high-grade serous ovarian cancer.

The J gene is TRBJ2-3, the V gene TRBV5-1, with 8 bases aligning to TRBD2. This CDR3 is 17 amino acids long. The trim removed 0 bases at V and 2 bases at J, leaving 8 bases unmatched. Germline assignment: CDR1 SGHRS and CDR2 YFSETQ. The CDR3 sequence: CASSLAVAGRHTDTQYF. Here the CDR3 DNA reads TGCGCCAGCAGCTTGGCGGTAGCGGGGAGACACACAGATACGCAGTATTTT.

Only a few counts were recorded for this clone. The chain employs TRBV19 and TRBJ2-1; the D call may be TRBD1 or TRBD2 (5 bases each). V was cut by 3 bases and J by 0 bases, with 6 bases left in between. This CDR3 region has 14 residues. Germline loops: CDR1 LNHDA, CDR2 SQIVND (reference sequence). The CDR3 is CASSIGASYNEQFF. The DNA of the CDR3 is TGTGCCAGTAGTATCGGGGCCTCCTACAATGAGCAGTTCTTC.

J is TRBJ2-1 and V is TRBV19, with 13 bases aligning to TRBD2. CDR1 and CDR2 from the germline V gene are LNHDA and SQIVND (reference sequence). The CDR3 has 15 residues. The junction had 8 bases not matched to a gene; V was cut back by 5 bases and J by 10 bases. CDR3 nucleotide sequence: TGTGCCAGTAGTTTACTAGCGGGAGGGGCAGAGGAGCAGTTCTTC. This sequence encodes CASSLLAGGAEEQFF.

The chain has TRBV6-5 and TRBJ1-2; D is undetermined. The length of the CDR3 is 13 residues. Looked up from germline, CDR1 is MNHEY and CDR2 is SVGAGI. V was cut by 4 bases and J by 8 bases, with 14 bases left in between. Here the CDR3 DNA reads TGTGCCAGCAGTTCCCCTGGAGGGAAGGGCTACACCTTC. Protein product: CASSSPGGKGYTF.

The rearrangement joins TRBV5-4 to TRBJ2-1; TRBD2 matches 7 bases. This CDR3 region has 15 residues. In germline, CDR1 is SGHNT, CDR2 YYREEE (reference sequence). Trimming at V came to 4 bases and at J to 5 bases, leaving 9 bases not matched to a gene. The CDR3 DNA follows: TGTGCCAGCAGCCATAGCGGGTCCGTGGACAATGAGCAGTTCTTC. As protein: CASSHSGSVDNEQFF.

This clone has just one count. This chain uses TRBV7-8 with TRBJ2-1; the D gene is possibly TRBD2 (6 bases). The CDR3 runs 18 residues. In germline, CDR1 is SGHVS, CDR2 FQNEAQ. V gave up 1 base and J gave up 5 bases, with 21 bases separating them. Here the CDR3 DNA reads TGTGCCAGCAGCTTAGTGTTCCGGGAGATCCTCCAGGACAATGAGCAGTTCTTC. This codes for CASSLVFREILQDNEQFF.

The chain has TRBV27 and TRBJ2-7; 9 positions match TRBD2. V gave up 7 bases and J gave up 5 bases; unmatched junction bases: 9. Germline V CDR1 and CDR2: MNHEY, SMNVEV (reference sequence). This CDR3 region has 14 residues. CDR3 bases: TGTGCCAGCAAAATGGCTAGCGGGAATGACGAGCAGTACTTC. As protein: CASKMASGNDEQYF.

The rearrangement links TRBV6-5 to TRBJ1-2; 8 bases map to TRBD1. With 6 bases clipped from V and 4 bases from J, the junction kept 7 bases outside the gene matches. This CDR3 contains 14 residues. Germline-derived CDR1 and CDR2 are MNHEY and SVGAGI. The CDR3 loop is CASRPSGGGYGYTF. The CDR3 DNA is TGTGCCAGCAGACCCTCAGGGGGCGGCTATGGCTACACCTTC.

This chain links TRBV7-8 with TRBJ2-3; TRBD2 agrees at 9 bases. Germline V gene data show CDR1 as SGHVS and CDR2 as FQNEAQ. V lost 3 bases, J lost 6 bases, and 7 bases stayed unmatched. The CDR3 length is 15 residues. The CDR3 loop reads CASSFLAGADDTQYF. As DNA, the CDR3 is TGTGCCAGCAGCTTTTTAGCGGGAGCAGACGATACGCAGTATTTT.

This clone counts as medium-sized. The chain combines TRBV6-6 with TRBJ2-3; D is undetermined. Germline values: CDR1 MNHNY, CDR2 SVGAGI (reference sequence). V lost 6 bases, J lost 4 bases, and 8 bases lay in between. The CDR3 is 12 residues long. The CDR3: CASRIYADTQYF. The CDR3 DNA sequence: TGTGCCAGCAGGATTTACGCAGATACGCAGTATTTT.

The CDR3 nucleotides read TGTGCCAGCAGTCCGACTAGCGGGAGAGGGGAGCAGTTCTTC. Its translation: CASSPTSGRGEQFF. The chain links TRBV11-2 to TRBJ2-1; TRBD2 agrees at 12 bases. The CDR3 has 14 residues. J was trimmed by 10 bases and V by 6 bases; bases with no gene match: 7. Germline V gives CDR1 SGHAT, CDR2 FQNNGV.

The chain has TRBV6-4 and TRBJ2-7; D might be TRBD1 (5 bases). Trimming removed 6 bases from V and 5 bases from J, with 23 bases in between. Germline loops: CDR1 MRHNA, CDR2 SNTAGT. This CDR3 is built from 16 residues. The DNA for the CDR3 is TGTGCCAGCAGCGCACAGGCTTATGGGGTAGAGGACGAGCAGTACGTC. Amino acid sequence: CASSAQAYGVEDEQYV.

J is TRBJ2-7 and V is TRBV27; tentative D call: TRBD1 (6 bases). V was cut by 1 base and J by 1 base, with 20 bases left in between. The CDR3 length is 18 residues. Germline V lookup: CDR1 MNHEY, CDR2 SMNVEV (reference sequence). In DNA, the CDR3 is TGTGCCAGCAGTTTATTCTCGGGTACAGGGTCTGTTTCCTACGAGCAGTACTTC. It translates to CASSLFSGTGSVSYEQYF.

This clone is hyperexpanded (1% or more) in the sample. The chain recombines TRBV10-2 with TRBJ2-7; the D is unclear. The CDR3 is 13 residues long. Germline V CDR1 and CDR2: WSHSY, SAAADI. V was trimmed by 0 bases and J by 1 base, leaving 4 bases between them. The CDR3 nucleotides read TGCGCCAGCAGTGAGTCGAGTTCCTACGAGCAGTACGTC. This translates into CASSESSSYEQYV.

The rearrangement uses TRBV10-1 and TRBJ2-7; D might be TRBD2 (6 bases). Trimming took 6 bases from V and 5 from J, leaving 11 bases between them. CDR3 length: 12 amino acids. Germline CDR1 WNHNN, CDR2 SYGVQD (reference sequence). The CDR3: CASSTTRNEQYF. The CDR3, as DNA: TGCGCCAGCAGCACGACTAGGAACGAGCAGTACTTC.

A word on this clone: One junction end does not reproduce the germline sequence, and a read error may be involved. The rearrangement links TRBV5-6 to TRBJ2-5; 8 nucleotides match TRBD2. The CDR3 runs 11 residues. In germline, CDR1 is SGHDT, CDR2 YYEEEE. The CDR3 loop reads CASSLGLAKDF. In nucleotides, the CDR3 is TGTGCCAGCAGCTTGGGACTAGCGAAGGACTTC.

The chain has TRBV19 and TRBJ1-5; the D gene is possibly TRBD1 (6 bases). Trimming took 8 bases from V and 4 from J, leaving 12 bases between them. Germline V gene lookup returns CDR1 LNHDA and CDR2 SQIVND (reference sequence). The CDR3 sequence is 13 residues long. The CDR3 DNA is TGTGCCAGTCAGGGGCGGGTAAATCAGCCCCAGCATTTT. It specifies CASQGRVNQPQHF.

The table lists this clone with a few counts. The chain has TRBV10-1 and TRBJ1-1, with D tentatively TRBD1 (6 bases). Germline V gene sequence: CDR1 WNHNN, CDR2 SYGVQD (reference sequence). V lost 7 bases to trimming and J lost 7 bases, with 13 bases between them. The CDR3 loop spans 12 amino acids. CDR3 sequence reads: CASNNRAGEAFF. The CDR3 nucleotides read TGCGCCAGCAATAACAGGGCAGGTGAAGCTTTCTTT.

This clone appeared once. CDR3 nucleotides: TGTGCCAGCAGTTACGGGGACAGAAACACTGAAGCTTTCTTT. As protein: CASSYGDRNTEAFF. The chain recombines TRBV6-5 with TRBJ1-1; 7 bases are a match to TRBD1. This CDR3 spans 14 amino acids. CDR1 and CDR2 from the germline V gene are MNHEY and SVGAGI. The trim removed 2 bases at V and 2 bases at J, leaving 2 bases unmatched.

This clone was detected once. The chain joins TRBV6-5 to TRBJ1-2; D remains ambiguous. The CDR3 extends over 14 amino acids. Germline values: CDR1 MNHEY, CDR2 SVGAGI. V was trimmed by 5 bases and J by 5 bases, leaving 15 bases between them. The CDR3 DNA follows: TGTGCCAGCAGTCCGGATAACCTTTTTTATGGCTACACCTTC. As protein: CASSPDNLFYGYTF.

V gene TRBV7-2 combines with J gene TRBJ2-5; 7 bases map to TRBD1. From germline, CDR1 is SGHTA and CDR2 FQGNSA. The junction had 7 bases not matched to a gene; V was cut back by 4 bases and J by 5 bases. There are 14 residues in the CDR3. The CDR3 here is CASSSQGLLETQYF. The CDR3 region has the DNA TGTGCCAGCAGCTCACAGGGGCTGTTGGAGACCCAGTACTTC.

J is TRBJ2-7 and V is TRBV18; tentative D call: TRBD1 (6 bases). This CDR3 contains 16 residues. Trimming removed 3 bases from V and 0 bases from J, with 15 bases in between. The V gene's germline CDR1 is KGHSH and CDR2 LQKENI. The chain's CDR3 is CASSPPSRGHSYEQYF. The CDR3 region has the DNA TGTGCCAGCTCACCCCCCTCCAGGGGACACTCCTACGAGCAGTACTTC.

The V call is TRBV29-1, the J call TRBJ1-4; 8 bases match TRBD1. This CDR3 contains 13 residues. V shed 7 bases and J 7 bases; nucleotides not matched to a gene: 8. Germline-derived CDR1 and CDR2 are SQVTM and ANQGSEA. The CDR3 nucleotides are TGCAGCGCCGACGACAGGGGTGGTGAAAAACTGTTTTTT. This translates into CSADDRGGEKLFF.

This clone came up a few times. The chain carries TRBV7-6 and TRBJ1-4, with 8 bases fitting TRBD1. CDR1 is SGHVS and CDR2 is FNYEAQ in the germline V gene. J lost 6 bases, V lost 1 base, and 4 bases had no gene match. CDR3 size: 15 residues. The CDR3 loop reads CASSLEAGGDEKLFF. CDR3 DNA: TGTGCCAGCAGCTTAGAAGCAGGGGGCGATGAAAAACTGTTTTTT.

This chain uses TRBV7-6 with TRBJ2-3; D may be TRBD1 or TRBD2 (7 bases each). Germline V lookup: CDR1 SGHVS, CDR2 FNYEAQ. V was shortened by 5 bases and J by 1 base, with 16 bases between the two germline ends. This CDR3 has 16 residues. The CDR3 DNA reads as TGTGCCAGCAGCCTTAGGGGGCTAGCGGGCACAGATACGCAGTATTTT. It codes for CASSLRGLAGTDTQYF. Full variable domain (outside the CDR3, taken from reference TRBV7-6 and TRBJ2-3): GAGVSQSPRYKVTKRGQDVALRCDPISGHVSLYWYRQALGQGPEFLTYFNYEAQQDKSGLPNDRFSAERPEGSISTLTIQRTEQRDSAMYRCASSLRGLAGTDTQYFGPGTRLTVL.

The V gene is TRBV10-3, the J gene TRBJ2-3; 7 nucleotides line up with TRBD2. The V gene's germline CDR1 is ENHRY and CDR2 SYGVKD. V shed 6 bases and J 0 bases; nucleotides not matched to a gene: 6. The CDR3 length is 15 residues. The CDR3 loop is CAIRISGTSTDTQYF. For the CDR3, the DNA is TGTGCCATCAGGATAAGCGGGACTAGCACAGATACGCAGTATTTT.

The chain is built from TRBV7-9 and TRBJ2-7; a possible D gene is TRBD2 (5 bases). V lost 4 bases and J lost 7, with 11 bases in between. The CDR3 consists of 12 residues. Per germline, CDR1 SEHNR and CDR2 FQNEAQ (reference sequence). DNA of the CDR3: TGTGCCAGCAGCTGGATTTCGGGAGAGCAGTACTTC. Amino acid sequence: CASSWISGEQYF. Full variable domain (remainder filled in from reference TRBV7-9 and TRBJ2-7): DTGVSQNPRHKITKRGQNVTFRCDPISEHNRLYWYRQTLGQGPEFLTYFQNEAQLEKSRLLSDRFSAERPKGSFSTLEIQRTEQGDSAMYLCASSWISGEQYFGPGTRLTVT.

The gene calls are TRBV9 and TRBJ2-5; maybe TRBD2 (7 bases). Germline loops: CDR1 SGDLS, CDR2 YYNGEE. The V and J ends lost 0 bases and 5 bases respectively, with 14 bases between them. This CDR3 is 15 amino acids long. CDR3 amino acids: CASSVDGGARETQYF. The CDR3 DNA follows: TGTGCCAGCAGCGTAGATGGGGGGGCGCGTGAGACCCAGTACTTC.

The chain couples TRBV6-1 to TRBJ2-5; possible D gene TRBD2, 5 bases. Germline CDR1 MNHNS, CDR2 SASEGT. With 5 bases removed from V and 2 bases from J, the gap between germline ends came to 15 bases. The CDR3 spans 15 residues. The CDR3 nucleotides read TGTGCCAGCAGTCCCCCCGGCGGGCTACAAGAGACCCAGTACTTC. It codes for CASSPPGGLQETQYF.